Below, 19 T cell receptor beta chains from the same sample are listed, as sequenced in a study of blood T cell repertoires in COVID-19. Libraries were prepared by immunoSEQ multiplex PCR; TCRdb keeps only in-frame clonotypes and omits some of them. The table records 200,000 to 250,000 clones, roughly 84% of them present only once. The material sequenced was peripheral blood. Every receptor here comes from a woman aged 45-65 years with acute or convalescent COVID-19.

V is TRBV10-1 and J is TRBJ2-7, with D uncertain. The CDR3 is 14 residues long. Germline CDR1 and CDR2: WNHNN and SYGVQD (reference sequence). V lost 0 bases and J 5 bases, leaving 11 bases between the germline ends. CDR3 region: CASSESGEVHEQYF. For the CDR3, the DNA is TGCGCCAGCAGTGAGTCAGGAGAAGTACACGAGCAGTACTTC.

The count of this clone is one. Other DNA sequences in the sample encode the same CDR3. DNA of the CDR3: TGCGCCAGCAGCTTGGCCGACAGGGTTACAGATACGCAGTATTTT. This translates into CASSLADRVTDTQYF. V usage is TRBV5-1 and J usage is TRBJ2-3; 7 positions match TRBD1. The CDR3 is 15 residues long. The V and J ends lost 0 bases and 3 bases, in that order; junction bases with no gene match: 4. CDR1 is SGHRS and CDR2 is YFSETQ in the germline V gene.

The CDR3 loop is CASSYSGRAGSGELFF. The CDR3 DNA reads as TGTGCCAGCAGTTACAGCGGGAGGGCGGGCTCCGGGGAGCTGTTTTTT. V is TRBV6-2 or TRBV6-3 and J is TRBJ2-2; 10 bases are a match to TRBD2. The CDR3 contains 16 residues. Germline CDR1 is MNHEY and CDR2 is SVGEGT. With 2 bases clipped from V and 6 bases from J, the junction kept 6 bases outside the gene matches.

V and J are TRBV6-1 and TRBJ2-1; D unclear. Germline V lookup: CDR1 MNHNS, CDR2 SASEGT. The CDR3 is 14 residues long. The V and J ends lost 1 base and 9 bases respectively, with 13 bases between them. The CDR3 protein is CASSEVGDWIEQFF. CDR3 DNA sequence: TGTGCCAGCAGTGAAGTTGGAGATTGGATTGAGCAGTTCTTC.

The chain carries TRBV7-2 and TRBJ1-1; D gene uncertain. V was shortened by 0 bases and J by 7 bases, with 3 bases between the two germline ends. Germline CDR1 and CDR2: SGHTA and FQGNSA. The CDR3 totals 11 residues. CDR3 sequence: CASSLAREAFF. The CDR3, as DNA: TGTGCCAGCAGCTTAGCCCGTGAAGCTTTCTTT.

This clone has a handful of counts. The chain carries TRBV4-1 and TRBJ2-7; maybe TRBD1 (6 bases). Trimming took 4 bases from V and 1 from J, leaving 11 bases between them. The CDR3 consists of 14 residues. The germline CDR1 and CDR2 sequences are MGHRA and YSYEKL. DNA for the CDR3: TGCGCCAGCAGCCCAGGGGACGGATCCTACGAGCAGTACTTC. Translation: CASSPGDGSYEQYF.

The CDR3 DNA reads as TGTGCCTGGAGCCCGGGACTCCTGAACACTGAAGCTTTCTTT. This sequence encodes CAWSPGLLNTEAFF. V and J are TRBV30 and TRBJ1-1; D is possibly TRBD1 (5 bases). Trimming took 3 bases from V and 0 from J, leaving 11 bases between them. The CDR3 has 14 amino acids. The germline gives CDR1 GTSNPN, CDR2 SVGIG (reference sequence).

The chain joins TRBV11-1 to TRBJ2-3; 8 bases agree with TRBD2. V gave up 1 base and J gave up 2 bases; unmatched junction bases: 5. This CDR3 region has 16 residues. CDR1 and CDR2 from the germline V gene are SGHAT and FQDESV (reference sequence). CDR3 coding DNA: TGTGCCAGCAGCTTAGGTCTAGCGGGTACCACAGATACGCAGTATTTT. This encodes CASSLGLAGTTDTQYF.

V gene TRBV15 combines with J gene TRBJ1-4; D call uncertain. The CDR3 totals 14 residues. Trimming removed 0 bases from V and 8 bases from J, with 10 bases in between. Germline V gives CDR1 LNHNV, CDR2 YYDKDF (reference sequence). The CDR3 DNA sequence: TGTGCCACCAGCAGAGATAAAGCAACCGAAAAACTGTTTTTT. Its translation is CATSRDKATEKLFF.

J is TRBJ2-3 and V is TRBV18; no clear D. V dropped 4 bases and J dropped 4 bases, with 9 bases sitting between them. CDR3 length: 13 amino acids. Per the germline V gene, CDR1 is KGHSH and CDR2 is LQKENI. The CDR3 DNA sequence: TGTGCCAGCTCACTTCCAGATCCAGATACGCAGTATTTT. It yields the protein CASSLPDPDTQYF.

The rearrangement links TRBV12-3 or TRBV12-4 to TRBJ1-3, with no clear D. This CDR3 spans 13 amino acids. Trimming took 5 bases from V and 0 from J, leaving 5 bases between them. CDR3 loop: CASSLSSGNTIYF. The CDR3 DNA reads TGTGCCAGCAGTCTATCCTCTGGAAACACCATATATTTT.

The rearrangement joins TRBV10-3 to TRBJ1-1; 9 bases are a match to TRBD1. In germline, CDR1 is ENHRY, CDR2 SYGVKD. This CDR3 region has 16 residues. Germline trimming cut 4 bases from V and 8 bases from J; bases unmatched to any gene: 14. CDR3 residues: CAISGDRGVSGLEAFF. The CDR3 DNA reads TGTGCCATCAGTGGTGACAGGGGGGTTTCAGGCCTCGAAGCTTTCTTT.

The chain recombines TRBV2 with TRBJ1-1, with 9 bases identical to TRBD1. Per germline, CDR1 SNHLY and CDR2 FYNNEI. The J segment lost 5 bases and the V segment lost 4 bases, leaving 5 bases of the junction unmatched. The CDR3 sequence is 14 residues long. CDR3 DNA sequence: TGTGCCAGCAGTGTTACAGGGGGCGGGACTGAAGCTTTCTTT. This codes for CASSVTGGGTEAFF.

The chain is built from TRBV4-3 and TRBJ1-4; D ambiguous. V was trimmed by 1 base and J by 3 bases, leaving 9 bases between them. The CDR3 runs to 15 residues. Germline CDR1 is LGHNA and CDR2 is YSLEER. CDR3 DNA sequence: TGCGCCAGCAGCCAAGCGGCAGGTTCTAATGAAAAACTGTTTTTT. Amino acids: CASSQAAGSNEKLFF.

In DNA form, the CDR3 reads TGCGCCAGCAGCCACGACCATTTCACAGTGGGTAATGAAAAACTGTTTTTT. It specifies CASSHDHFTVGNEKLFF. V and J are TRBV4-3 and TRBJ1-4; no firm D call. This CDR3 comprises 17 residues. Germline V gene data show CDR1 as LGHNA and CDR2 as YSLEER. Trimming removed 3 bases at V and 4 bases at J, with 18 bases between.

This clone was counted between two and nine times. The chain carries TRBV11-2 and TRBJ1-2; TRBD1 agrees at 10 bases. CDR1 SGHAT and CDR2 FQNNGV come from the germline V gene. The CDR3 has 15 residues. V lost 4 bases to trimming and J lost 3 bases; unmatched junction nucleotides: 5. The CDR3 loop is CASSSWDRGDYGYTF. CDR3 nucleotide sequence: TGTGCCAGCAGCTCGTGGGACAGGGGTGACTATGGCTACACCTTC.

The V gene is TRBV4-2, the J gene TRBJ2-1; 9 nucleotides agree with TRBD2. This CDR3 contains 16 residues. Trimming cost V 3 bases and J 2 bases; bases outside gene matches: 5. CDR1 is LGHNA and CDR2 is YNFKEQ in the germline V gene. The CDR3 reads CASSHIAGEAYNEQFF. CDR3 DNA sequence: TGTGCCAGCAGCCACATAGCGGGGGAGGCCTACAATGAGCAGTTCTTC.

J is TRBJ1-4 and V is TRBV19; the match to TRBD1 covers 7 bases. Germline values: CDR1 LNHDA, CDR2 SQIVND (reference sequence). This CDR3 has 14 residues. Unmatched junction bases numbered 3, after V lost 5 bases and J lost 3 bases. The CDR3 DNA is TGTGCCAGTAGTCCGACAGGGCCTAATGAAAAACTGTTTTTT. Encoded protein: CASSPTGPNEKLFF. The whole variable domain, remainder taken from reference TRBV19 and TRBJ1-4, is DGGITQSPKYLFRKEGQNVTLSCEQNLNHDAMYWYRQDPGQGLRLIYYSQIVNDFQKGDIAEGYSVSREKKESFPLTVTSAQKNPTAFYLCASSPTGPNEKLFFGSGTQLSVL.

This chain's CDR3 is CASSLLGVEATQYF. The CDR3 nucleotides are TGTGCCAGCAGCTTACTAGGGGTCGAGGCGACCCAGTACTTC. The chain employs TRBV11-3 and TRBJ2-5, with TRBD1 as a possible D gene (5 bases). Germline CDR1 is SGHNT and CDR2 is YENEEA. The CDR3 loop spans 14 amino acids. V was pared by 2 bases and J by 7 bases, with 14 bases between.